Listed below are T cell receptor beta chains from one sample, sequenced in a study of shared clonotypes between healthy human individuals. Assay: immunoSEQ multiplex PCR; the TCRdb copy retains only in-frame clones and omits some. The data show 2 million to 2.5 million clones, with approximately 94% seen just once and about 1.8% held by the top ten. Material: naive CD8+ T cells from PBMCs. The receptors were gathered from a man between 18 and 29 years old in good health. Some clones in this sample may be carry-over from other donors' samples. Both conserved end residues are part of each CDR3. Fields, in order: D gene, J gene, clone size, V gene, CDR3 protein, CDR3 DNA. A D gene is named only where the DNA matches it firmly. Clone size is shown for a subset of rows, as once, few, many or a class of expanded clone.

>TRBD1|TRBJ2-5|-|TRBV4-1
CASSPHLRTGQETQYF
TGCGCCAGCAGCCCACACCTCCGGACAGGGCAAGAGACCCAGTACTTC
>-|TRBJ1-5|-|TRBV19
CASSKVQGMNQPQHF
TGTGCCAGTAGTAAGGTTCAGGGAATGAATCAGCCCCAGCATTTT
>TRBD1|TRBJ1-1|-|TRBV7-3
CASSLIRGRNTEAFF
TGTGCCAGCAGCTTAATCAGGGGGCGAAACACTGAAGCTTTCTTT
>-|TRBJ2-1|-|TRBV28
CASSLAEGNEQFF
TGTGCCAGCAGTTTAGCAGAGGGCAATGAGCAGTTCTTC
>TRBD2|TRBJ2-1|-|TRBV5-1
CASSLGTSDWDEQFF
TGCGCCAGCAGCTTGGGGACTAGCGATTGGGATGAGCAGTTCTTC
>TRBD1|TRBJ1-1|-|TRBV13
CASSLGTGTEAFF
TGTGCCAGCAGCCTAGGGACAGGGACTGAAGCTTTCTTT
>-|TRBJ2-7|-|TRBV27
CASSSGLSSYEQYF
TGTGCCAGCAGTTCAGGGCTGAGCTCCTACGAGCAGTACTTC
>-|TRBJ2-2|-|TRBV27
CASSWGSGELFF
TGTGCCAGCAGTTGGGGGTCCGGGGAGCTGTTTTTT
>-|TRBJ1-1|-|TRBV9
CASSVDGAGTEAFF
TGTGCCAGCAGCGTAGACGGGGCGGGGACTGAAGCTTTCTTT
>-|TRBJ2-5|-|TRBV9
CASSVVGGGPETQYF
TGTGCCAGCAGCGTAGTTGGGGGAGGTCCAGAGACCCAGTACTTC
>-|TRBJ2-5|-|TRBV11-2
CASSLGGTLLETQYF
TGTGCCAGCAGCTTAGGGGGGACTTTGTTGGAGACCCAGTACTTC
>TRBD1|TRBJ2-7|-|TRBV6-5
CATGGTGSYEQYF
TGTGCCACCGGCGGGACAGGGTCCTACGAGCAGTACTTC
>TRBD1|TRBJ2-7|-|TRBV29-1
CSVTGQISYEQYF
TGCAGCGTAACGGGACAGATCTCCTACGAGCAGTACTTC
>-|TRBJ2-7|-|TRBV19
CASSADRSAYEQYF
TGTGCCAGTAGTGCCGACAGGTCAGCCTACGAGCAGTACTTC
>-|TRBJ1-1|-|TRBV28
CASSLTRDGTEAFF
TGTGCCAGCAGTTTGACCAGGGACGGCACTGAAGCTTTCTTT
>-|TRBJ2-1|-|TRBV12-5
CASGSSWEQFF
TGTGCTAGTGGATCCAGTTGGGAGCAGTTCTTC
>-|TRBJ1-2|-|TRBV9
CASSADGGGGYGYTF
TGTGCCAGCAGCGCCGACGGGGGAGGAGGCTATGGCTACACCTTC
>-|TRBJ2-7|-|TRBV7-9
CASTRDMSYEQYF
TGTGCCAGCACCAGGGACATGTCCTACGAGCAGTACTTC
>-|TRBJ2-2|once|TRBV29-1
CSVHTGELFF
TGCAGCGTGCACACCGGGGAGCTGTTTTTT
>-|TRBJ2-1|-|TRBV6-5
CASSFSGYNEQFF
TGTGCCAGCAGTTTCTCGGGGTACAATGAGCAGTTCTTC
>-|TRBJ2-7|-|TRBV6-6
CASSYSPAPNYEQYF
TGTGCCAGCAGTTACTCTCCGGCACCGAACTACGAGCAGTACTTC
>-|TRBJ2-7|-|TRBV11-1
CASSFQGWAYEQYF
TGTGCCAGCAGCTTTCAGGGGTGGGCCTACGAGCAGTACTTC
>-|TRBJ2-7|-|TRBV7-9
CASGDVGSREQYF
TGTGCCAGCGGGGACGTCGGCTCGCGAGAGCAGTACTTC
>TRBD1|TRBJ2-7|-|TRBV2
CAITGTGRYEQYF
TGTGCCATAACCGGGACAGGGCGATACGAGCAGTACTTC
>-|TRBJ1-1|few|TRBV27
CASSLQGNMNTEAFF
TGTGCCAGCAGTTTACAGGGGAATATGAACACTGAAGCTTTCTTT
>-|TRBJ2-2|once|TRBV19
CASMEHGELFF
TGTGCCAGTATGGAGCACGGGGAGCTGTTTTTT
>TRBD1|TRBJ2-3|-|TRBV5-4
CASSPKGQGRNTQYF
TGTGCCAGCAGCCCTAAGGGACAGGGGAGGAATACGCAGTATTTT
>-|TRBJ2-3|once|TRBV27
CASSPGLERDTQYF
TGTGCCAGCAGTCCAGGGTTAGAGAGGGATACGCAGTATTTT
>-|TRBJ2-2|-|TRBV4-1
CASSLTPGQGYGSGNTGELFF
TGCGCCAGCAGCCTGACCCCGGGACAAGGCTACGGGAGTGGCAACACCGGGGAGCTGTTTTTT
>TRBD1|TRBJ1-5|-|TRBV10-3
CAISTGGGNQPQHF
TGTGCCATCAGTACAGGGGGTGGCAATCAGCCCCAGCATTTT
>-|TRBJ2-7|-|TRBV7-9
CASSYADRGVGPEQYF
TGTGCCAGCAGCTACGCCGACAGAGGCGTGGGCCCCGAGCAGTACTTC
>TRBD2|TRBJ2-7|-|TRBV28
CASSRLAVHEQYF
TGTGCCAGCAGCCGACTAGCGGTCCACGAGCAGTACTTC
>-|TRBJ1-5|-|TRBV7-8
CASSLFVGGNQPQHF
TGTGCCAGCAGCTTATTTGTGGGAGGCAATCAGCCCCAGCATTTT
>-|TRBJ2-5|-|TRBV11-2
CASSWDPRQTQYF
TGTGCCAGCAGCTGGGACCCAAGACAGACCCAGTACTTC
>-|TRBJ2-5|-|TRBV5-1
CASSSETGRETQYF
TGCGCCAGCAGCTCGGAGACAGGTCGAGAGACCCAGTACTTC
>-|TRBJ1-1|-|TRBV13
CASSLDRLNTEAFF
TGTGCCAGCAGCCTTGACAGACTGAACACTGAAGCTTTCTTT
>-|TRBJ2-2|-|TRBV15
CATSRDSVYGSGTGELFF
TGTGCCACCAGCAGAGATTCGGTATACGGGAGTGGTACCGGGGAGCTGTTTTTT
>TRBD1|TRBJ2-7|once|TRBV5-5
CASSHGQGGRNEQYF
TGTGCCAGCAGTCACGGACAGGGTGGACGGAACGAGCAGTACTTC
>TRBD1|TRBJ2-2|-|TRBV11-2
CASSSRQTYRGPRGELFF
TGTGCCAGCAGCTCTAGACAGACTTACAGGGGGCCCAGGGGGGAGCTGTTTTTT
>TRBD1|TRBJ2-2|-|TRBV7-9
CASRLGTAANTGELFF
TGTGCCAGCAGACTTGGGACAGCAGCGAACACCGGGGAGCTGTTTTTT
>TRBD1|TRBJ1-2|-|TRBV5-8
CASSLRIVGTAYGYTF
TGTGCCAGCAGCTTGCGCATCGTCGGGACAGCCTATGGCTACACCTTC
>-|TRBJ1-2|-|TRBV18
CASSPINKGGDYGYTF
TGTGCCAGCTCACCAATCAATAAAGGGGGAGACTATGGCTACACCTTC
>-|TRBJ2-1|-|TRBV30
CAWSPAGNEQFF
TGTGCCTGGAGCCCCGCAGGTAATGAGCAGTTCTTC
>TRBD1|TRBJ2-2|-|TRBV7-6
CASSLVGTDFTGELFF
TGTGCCAGCAGCTTAGTTGGGACAGATTTCACCGGGGAGCTGTTTTTT
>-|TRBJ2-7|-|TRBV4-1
CASSHRQANSYEQYF
TGCGCCAGCAGCCACCGGCAGGCCAACTCCTACGAGCAGTACTTC
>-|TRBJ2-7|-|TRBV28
CASRQVGRGHEQYF
TGTGCCAGCCGCCAGGTGGGCAGGGGTCACGAGCAGTACTTC
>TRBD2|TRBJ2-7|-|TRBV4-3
CASSPVAGAEHYF
TGCGCCAGCAGCCCCGTAGCGGGGGCCGAGCATTACTTC
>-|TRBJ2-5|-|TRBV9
CASSGQETPETQYF
TGTGCCAGCAGCGGACAGGAAACCCCAGAGACCCAGTACTTC
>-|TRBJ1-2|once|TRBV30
CAWDGAGYTF
TGTGCCTGGGACGGCGCTGGCTACACCTTC
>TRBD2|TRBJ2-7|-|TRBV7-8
CASSPSGLGEQYF
TGTGCCAGCAGTCCTAGCGGTCTAGGGGAGCAGTACTTC